This TCR beta chain is drawn from a study of T cells in localized non-small cell lung cancer. Concerning this clone itself: Its specificity is unknown.

This CDR3 spans 14 amino acids. The germline V gene has CDR1 LNHDA and CDR2 SQIVND (reference sequence). The ends were cut back, 1 base at V and 5 bases at J, with 8 bases in the middle. Findings and limits, study-wide: Higher adjacent-lung clonality was associated with shorter survival. Appearance in adjacent lung was seen for a median about 59 of the top 100 tumor clones. Because sequencing included only one region (of the tumor), heterogeneity remains possible.

Clones were sequenced by immunoSEQ multiplex PCR, and TCRdb holds only the in-frame ones, with some missing. The sample holds roughly 72,000 clones, 85% to 90% seen once. The specimen was peripheral blood, collected before any cancer treatment. The receptor's source is a male donor older than 55 with stage III squamous cell lung carcinoma. V is TRBV19 and J is TRBJ2-2; the D call may be TRBD1 or TRBD2 (5 bases each). The CDR3 coding sequence is TGTGCCAGTAGTATAGGGGGGTTGACCGGGGAGCTGTTTTTT. Amino acids: CASSIGGLTGELFF.